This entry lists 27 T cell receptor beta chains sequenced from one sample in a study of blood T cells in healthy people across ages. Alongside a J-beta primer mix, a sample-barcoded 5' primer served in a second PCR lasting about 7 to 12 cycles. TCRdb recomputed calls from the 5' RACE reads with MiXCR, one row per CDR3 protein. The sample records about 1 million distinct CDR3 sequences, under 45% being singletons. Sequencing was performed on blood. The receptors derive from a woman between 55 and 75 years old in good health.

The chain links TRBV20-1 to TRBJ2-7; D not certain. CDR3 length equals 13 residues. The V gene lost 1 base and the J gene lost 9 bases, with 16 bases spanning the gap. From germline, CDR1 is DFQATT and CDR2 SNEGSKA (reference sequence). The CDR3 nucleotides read TGCAGTGCTAGAGTATCATCGGGTACTCGGCAGTACTTC. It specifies CSARVSSGTRQYF.

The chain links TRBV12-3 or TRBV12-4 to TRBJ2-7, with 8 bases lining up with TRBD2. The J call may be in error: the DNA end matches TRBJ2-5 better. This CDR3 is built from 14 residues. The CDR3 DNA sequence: TGTGCCAGCAGTCTTAGCGGGGTCTCGGAGACCCAGTACTTC. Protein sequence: CASSLSGVSETQYF.

CDR3 bases: TGTGCCAGCATGGGCAGGGTCTCCTACGAGCAGTACTTC. It is translated as CASMGRVSYEQYF. J is TRBJ2-7 and V is TRBV6-1; D might be TRBD1 (5 bases). The CDR3 runs to 13 residues. Trimming left V 7 bases short and J 0 bases short, with 10 bases between. Germline CDR1 and CDR2: MNHNS and SASEGT.

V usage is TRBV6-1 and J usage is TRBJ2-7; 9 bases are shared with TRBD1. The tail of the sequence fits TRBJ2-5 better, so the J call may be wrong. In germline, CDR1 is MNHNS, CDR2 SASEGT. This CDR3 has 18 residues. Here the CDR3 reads CASRLPRAGTGQLETQYF. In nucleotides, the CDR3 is TGTGCCAGCAGACTACCGCGAGCTGGGACAGGGCAATTGGAGACCCAGTACTTC.

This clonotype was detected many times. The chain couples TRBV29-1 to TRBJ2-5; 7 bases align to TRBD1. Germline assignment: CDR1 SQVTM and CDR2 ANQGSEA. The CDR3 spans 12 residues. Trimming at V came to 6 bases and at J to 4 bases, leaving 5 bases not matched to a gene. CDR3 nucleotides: TGCAGCGTCGGACAGGCCGGAGAGACCCAGTACTTC. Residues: CSVGQAGETQYF.

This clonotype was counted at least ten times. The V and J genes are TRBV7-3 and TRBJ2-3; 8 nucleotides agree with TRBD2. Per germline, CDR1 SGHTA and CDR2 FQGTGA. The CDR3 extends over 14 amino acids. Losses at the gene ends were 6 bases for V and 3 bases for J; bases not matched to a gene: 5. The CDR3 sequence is CASSLGGRTDTQYF. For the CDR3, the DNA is TGTGCCAGCAGTTTAGGCGGGAGGACAGATACGCAGTATTTT.

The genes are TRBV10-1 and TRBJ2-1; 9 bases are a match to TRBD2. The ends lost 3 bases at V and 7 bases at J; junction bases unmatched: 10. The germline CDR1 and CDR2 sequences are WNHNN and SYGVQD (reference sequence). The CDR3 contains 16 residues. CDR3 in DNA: TGCGCCAGCAGTGACGGTTCTAGCGGGAAGGGGAATGAGCAGTTCTTC. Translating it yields CASSDGSSGKGNEQFF.

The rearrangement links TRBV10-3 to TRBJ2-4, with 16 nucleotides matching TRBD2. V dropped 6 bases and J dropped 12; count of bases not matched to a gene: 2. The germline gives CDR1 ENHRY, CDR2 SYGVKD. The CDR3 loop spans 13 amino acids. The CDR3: CAISGTSGRGQYF. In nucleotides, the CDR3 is TGTGCCATCAGCGGGACTAGCGGGAGGGGTCAGTACTTC.

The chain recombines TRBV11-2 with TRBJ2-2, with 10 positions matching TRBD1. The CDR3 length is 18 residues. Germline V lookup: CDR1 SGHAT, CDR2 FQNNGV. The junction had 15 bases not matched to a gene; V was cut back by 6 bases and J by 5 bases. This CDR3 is CASRHLVTGGGRTGELFF. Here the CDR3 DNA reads TGTGCCAGCAGGCATTTAGTGACAGGGGGCGGACGGACCGGGGAGCTGTTTTTT.

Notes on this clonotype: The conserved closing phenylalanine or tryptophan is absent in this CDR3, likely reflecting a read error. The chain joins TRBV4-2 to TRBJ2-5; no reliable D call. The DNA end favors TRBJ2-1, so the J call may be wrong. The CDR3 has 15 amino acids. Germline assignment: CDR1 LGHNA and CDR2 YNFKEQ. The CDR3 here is CASSQDHRQQETQFL. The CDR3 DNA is TGTGCCAGCAGCCAAGATCACCGGCAGCAAGAGACCCAGTTCTTA.

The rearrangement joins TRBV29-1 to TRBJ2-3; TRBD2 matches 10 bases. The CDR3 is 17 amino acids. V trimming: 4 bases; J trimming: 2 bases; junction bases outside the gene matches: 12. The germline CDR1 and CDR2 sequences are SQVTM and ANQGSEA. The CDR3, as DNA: TGCAGCGTTGGGGCTAGCGGGGGACAACGACTCACAGATACGCAGTATTTT. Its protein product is CSVGASGGQRLTDTQYF.

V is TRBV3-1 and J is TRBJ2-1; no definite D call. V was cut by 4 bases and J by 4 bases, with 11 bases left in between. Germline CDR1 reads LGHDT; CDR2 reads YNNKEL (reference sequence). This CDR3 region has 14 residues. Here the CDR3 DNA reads TGTGCCAGCAGCCCGCCTCCCATGTACAATGAGCAGTTCTTC. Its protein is CASSPPPMYNEQFF.

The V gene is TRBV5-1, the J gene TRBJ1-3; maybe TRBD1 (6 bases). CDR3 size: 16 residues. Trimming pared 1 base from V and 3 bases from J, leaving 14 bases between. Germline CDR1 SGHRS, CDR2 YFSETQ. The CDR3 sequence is CASSLSPGGGGNTIYF. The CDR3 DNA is TGCGCCAGCAGCTTGTCTCCGGGGGGCGGTGGAAACACCATATATTTT.

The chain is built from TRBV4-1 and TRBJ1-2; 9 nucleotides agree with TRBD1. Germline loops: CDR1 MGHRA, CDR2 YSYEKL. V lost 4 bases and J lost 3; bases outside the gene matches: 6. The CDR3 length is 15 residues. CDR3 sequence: CASSLFRDRDYGYTF. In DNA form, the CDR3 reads TGCGCCAGCAGCCTATTCCGGGACAGGGACTATGGCTACACCTTC.

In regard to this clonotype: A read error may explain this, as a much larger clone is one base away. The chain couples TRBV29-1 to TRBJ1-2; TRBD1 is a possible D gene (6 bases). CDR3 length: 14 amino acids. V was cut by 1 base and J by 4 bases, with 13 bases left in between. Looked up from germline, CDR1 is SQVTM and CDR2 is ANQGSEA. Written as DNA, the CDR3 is TGCAGCGTTGAAGCGGACAGCCACTCCTATGGCTACACCTTC. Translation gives CSVEADSHSYGYTF. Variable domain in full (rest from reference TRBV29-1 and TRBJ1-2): SAVISQKPSRDICQRGTSLTIQCQVDSQVTMMFWYRQQPGQSLTLIATANQGSEATYESGFVIDKFPISRPNLTFSTLTVSNMSPEDSSIYLCSVEADSHSYGYTFGSGTRLTVV.

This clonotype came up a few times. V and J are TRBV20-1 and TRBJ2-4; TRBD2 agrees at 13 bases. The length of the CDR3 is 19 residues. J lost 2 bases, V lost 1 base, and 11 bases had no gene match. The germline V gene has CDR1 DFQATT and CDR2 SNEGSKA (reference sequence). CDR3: CSARALGLAGVSTKNIQYF. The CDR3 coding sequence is TGCAGTGCTAGAGCCCTAGGACTAGCGGGAGTGTCAACCAAAAACATTCAGTACTTC.

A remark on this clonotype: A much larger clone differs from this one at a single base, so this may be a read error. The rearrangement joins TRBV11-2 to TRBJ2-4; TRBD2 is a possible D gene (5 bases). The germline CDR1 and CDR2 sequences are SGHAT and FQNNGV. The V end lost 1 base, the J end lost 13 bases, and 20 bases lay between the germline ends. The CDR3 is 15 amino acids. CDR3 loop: CASSLASSGYNEQYF. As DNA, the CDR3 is TGTGCCAGCAGCTTAGCCTCGTCGGGGTACAATGAGCAGTACTTC. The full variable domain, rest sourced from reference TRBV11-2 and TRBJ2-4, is EAGVAQSPRYKIIEKRQSVAFWCNPISGHATLYWYQQILGQGPKLLIQFQNNGVVDDSQLPKDRFSAERLKGVDSTLKIQPAKLEDSAVYLCASSLASSGYNEQYFGAGTRLSVL.

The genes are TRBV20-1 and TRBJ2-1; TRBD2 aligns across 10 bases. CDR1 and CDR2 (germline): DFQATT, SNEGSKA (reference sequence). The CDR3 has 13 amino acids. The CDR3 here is CRALGSGRDEQFF. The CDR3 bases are TGCAGGGCACTAGGCAGCGGGAGGGATGAGCAGTTCTTC.

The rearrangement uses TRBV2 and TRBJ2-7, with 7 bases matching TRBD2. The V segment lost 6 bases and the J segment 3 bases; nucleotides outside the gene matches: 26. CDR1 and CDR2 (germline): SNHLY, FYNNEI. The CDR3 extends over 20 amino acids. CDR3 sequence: CASRGGRLMDSGTIIYEQYF. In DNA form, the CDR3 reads TGTGCCAGCAGGGGGGGTCGTCTGATGGACTCAGGGACTATTATCTACGAGCAGTACTTC.

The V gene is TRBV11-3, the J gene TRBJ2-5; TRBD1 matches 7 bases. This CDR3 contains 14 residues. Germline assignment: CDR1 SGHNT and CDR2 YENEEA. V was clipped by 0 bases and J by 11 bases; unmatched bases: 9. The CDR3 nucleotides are TGTGCCAGCAGCTTAGAACCCGGGACAGATGAGCAGTACTTC. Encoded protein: CASSLEPGTDEQYF.

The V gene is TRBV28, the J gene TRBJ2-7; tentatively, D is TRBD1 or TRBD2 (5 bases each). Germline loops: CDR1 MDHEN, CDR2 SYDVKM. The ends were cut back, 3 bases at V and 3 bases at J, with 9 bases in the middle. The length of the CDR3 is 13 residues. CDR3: CASSFGARYEQYF. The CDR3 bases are TGTGCCAGCAGTTTCGGGGCTCGCTACGAGCAGTACTTC.

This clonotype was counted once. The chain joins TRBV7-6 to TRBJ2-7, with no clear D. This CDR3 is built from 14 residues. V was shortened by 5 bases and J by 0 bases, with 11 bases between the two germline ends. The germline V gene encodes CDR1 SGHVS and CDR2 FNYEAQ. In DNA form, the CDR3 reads TGTGCCAGCAGCCCCCAGATAACCTCCTACGAGCAGTACTTC. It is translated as CASSPQITSYEQYF.

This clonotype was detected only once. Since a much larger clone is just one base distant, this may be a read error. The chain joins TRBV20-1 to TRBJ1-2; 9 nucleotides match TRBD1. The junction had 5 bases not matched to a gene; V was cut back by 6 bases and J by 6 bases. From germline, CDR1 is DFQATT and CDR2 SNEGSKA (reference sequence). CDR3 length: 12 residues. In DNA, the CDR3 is TGCAGTGCCTACAGGGGGCTTGATGGCTACACCTTC. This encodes CSAYRGLDGYTF.

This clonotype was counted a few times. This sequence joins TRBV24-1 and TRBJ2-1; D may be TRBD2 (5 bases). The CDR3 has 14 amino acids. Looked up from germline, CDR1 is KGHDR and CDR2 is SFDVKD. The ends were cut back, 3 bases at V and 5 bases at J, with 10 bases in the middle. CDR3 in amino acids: CATSDTGRDNEQFF. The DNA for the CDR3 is TGTGCCACCAGTGATACGGGAAGGGACAATGAGCAGTTCTTC.

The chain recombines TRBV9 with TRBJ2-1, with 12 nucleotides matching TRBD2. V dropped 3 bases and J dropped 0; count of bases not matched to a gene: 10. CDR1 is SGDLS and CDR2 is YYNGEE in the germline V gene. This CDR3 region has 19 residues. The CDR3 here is CASSDPTSGRNPSYNEQFF. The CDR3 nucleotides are TGTGCCAGCAGCGACCCGACTAGCGGGAGAAACCCCTCCTACAATGAGCAGTTCTTC.

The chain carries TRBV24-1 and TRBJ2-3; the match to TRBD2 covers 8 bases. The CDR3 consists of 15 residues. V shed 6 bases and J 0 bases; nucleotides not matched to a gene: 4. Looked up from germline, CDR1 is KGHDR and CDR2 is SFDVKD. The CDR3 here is CATSRGGSSTDTQYF. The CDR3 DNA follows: TGTGCCACCAGTCGGGGGGGATCTAGCACAGATACGCAGTATTTT.

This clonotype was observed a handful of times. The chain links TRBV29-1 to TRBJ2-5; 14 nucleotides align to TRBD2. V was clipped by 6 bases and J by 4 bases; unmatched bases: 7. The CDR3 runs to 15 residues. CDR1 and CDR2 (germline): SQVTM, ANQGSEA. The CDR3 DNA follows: TGCAGCGTCCGTCCGGGACTAGCGGGAGTAGAGACCCAGTACTTC. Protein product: CSVRPGLAGVETQYF.